A selection of T cell receptor beta chains follows, all from one sample in a study of CD8 T cells in Susac syndrome. TCRdb processed the immunoSEQ multiplex PCR reads anew with MiXCR; each CDR3 protein has one entry. The sample gives 95,000 to 150,000 distinct CDR3 sequences, about 93% of which show up once; about 0.27% is in the top ten. The material sequenced was CD8+ T cells from PBMCs. All receptors come from a human donor with Susac syndrome. CDR3s include the opening cysteine and the closing phenylalanine or tryptophan. D genes are given only for firm matches. Not every row has a clone size; where given, it reads once, few, many or a size class.

TRBV9	.	TRBD1	TRBJ2-7	TGTGCCAGCAGCGCGGAGACAGGGCCGCCCTACGAGCAGTACTTC	CASSAETGPPYEQYF
TRBV7-9	.	.	TRBJ2-4	TGTGCCAGCAGCCTGACCCAGGGGACCAAAAACATTCAGTACTTC	CASSLTQGTKNIQYF
TRBV6-1	few	TRBD2	TRBJ2-1	TGTGCCAGCAGGAGACTAGCGGGGGGGCTTGGTTTGGAGAATGAGCAGTTCTTC	CASRRLAGGLGLENEQFF
TRBV24-1	.	.	TRBJ2-1	TGTGCCACCAGTGATCCCAGGGGTAATGAGCAGTTCTTC	CATSDPRGNEQFF
TRBV7-9	.	TRBD1	TRBJ2-7	TGTGCCAGCAGCTCACCACTGGACAGGGGGACCTCCTACGAGCAGTACTTC	CASSSPLDRGTSYEQYF
TRBV20-1	.	.	TRBJ1-4	TGCAGTGCTAGGCACGGATCTGCAACTAATGAAAAACTGTTTTTT	CSARHGSATNEKLFF
TRBV21-1	.	.	TRBJ1-5	TGTGCCAGCAGCTTTCGGCGGGGACAGGGGAACAATCAGCCCCAGCATTTT	CASSFRRGQGNNQPQHF
TRBV9	.	.	TRBJ2-7	TGTGCCAGCAGCGTAGAGGGGGGGATCTACGAGCAGTACTTC	CASSVEGGIYEQYF
TRBV27	.	.	TRBJ2-1	TGTGCCAGCAGTTTATCGAGAGGCTATGAGCAGTTCTTC	CASSLSRGYEQFF
TRBV20-1	.	.	TRBJ1-2	TGCAGTGCGTTGACGGGGGTAAAGGGCTACACCTTC	CSALTGVKGYTF
TRBV5-6	.	TRBD1	TRBJ2-4	TGTGCCAGCAGCTCGGGGACAGGGGGCATTTTAGACATTCAGTACTTC	CASSSGTGGILDIQYF
TRBV12-3/TRBV12-4	once	.	TRBJ1-1	TGTGCCAGCAGCCCCGAGGCCGGGGATGAAGCTTTCTTT	CASSPEAGDEAFF
TRBV10-3	few	.	TRBJ1-1	TGTGCCATCAGTGATGGTGGTCCGACTGAAGCTTTCTTT	CAISDGGPTEAFF
TRBV18	.	.	TRBJ1-6	TGTGCCAGCTCACCACCCAGGGTTCATAATTCACCCCTCCACTTT	CASSPPRVHNSPLHF
TRBV5-1	.	.	TRBJ2-7	TGCGCCAGCAGCTTGGAGAGGGGATCCGAATACGAGCAGTACTTC	CASSLERGSEYEQYF
TRBV4-3	.	.	TRBJ1-2	TGCGCCAGCAGCCAAGATATTGCAGGGTCCTATGGCTACACCTTC	CASSQDIAGSYGYTF
TRBV6-6	.	.	TRBJ2-5	TGTGCCAGCAGAGTCCGGGGTAAAGAGACCCAGTACTTC	CASRVRGKETQYF
TRBV29-1	.	TRBD1	TRBJ2-2	TGCAGCGTAAATTTCCGGGACAGCTCCGGGGAGCTGTTTTTT	CSVNFRDSSGELFF
TRBV7-8	.	TRBD1	TRBJ2-3	TGTGCCAGCAGCACAGGGGGAAACACAGATACGCAGTATTTT	CASSTGGNTDTQYF
TRBV29-1	.	.	TRBJ2-5	TGCAGCGTTGAATATACAGGGTATGAGACCCAGTACTTC	CSVEYTGYETQYF
TRBV18	.	TRBD1	TRBJ2-7	TGTGCCAGCTCACCTGGGACAGGGCAAGACGAGCAGTACTTC	CASSPGTGQDEQYF
TRBV4-2	.	TRBD2	TRBJ2-7	TGTGCCAGCAGCCAAGTAGTCGGGGGGGGCAAAACTCCCAGCTCCTACGAGCAGTACTTC	CASSQVVGGGKTPSSYEQYF
TRBV2	.	.	TRBJ1-6	TGTGCCAGCAGTGTTGGATGGAATTCACCCCTCCACTTT	CASSVGWNSPLHF
TRBV29-1	.	.	TRBJ2-3	TGCAGCGTGGAAGGGACTCTTAGCACAGATACGCAGTATTTT	CSVEGTLSTDTQYF
TRBV27	.	.	TRBJ2-1	TGTGCCAGCAGTTTCAGTCCGGGAGTAGGGCAGTTCTTC	CASSFSPGVGQFF
TRBV19	few	TRBD1	TRBJ2-7	TGTGCCAGTAGTACGGGACAGTACTACGAGCAGTACTTC	CASSTGQYYEQYF
TRBV29-1	.	TRBD1	TRBJ1-4	TGCAGCGCAATGCTACAGGGGATGGGGGATGAAAAACTGTTTTTT	CSAMLQGMGDEKLFF
TRBV4-1	.	TRBD1	TRBJ1-6	TGCGCCAGCAGCCACGACAGGGCCACCTATAATTCACCCCTCCACTTT	CASSHDRATYNSPLHF
TRBV4-3	.	.	TRBJ1-1	TGCGCCAGCAGCCAAGACCGGGGGGGGGCCGAAGCTTTCTTT	CASSQDRGGAEAFF
TRBV5-1	.	.	TRBJ1-1	TGCGCCAGCAGCTTGGCCGGATGGAACACTGAAGCTTTCTTT	CASSLAGWNTEAFF
TRBV3-1	once	.	TRBJ1-2	TGTGCCAGCAGCCCCGGGGGGCCGGGCTATGGCTACACCTTC	CASSPGGPGYGYTF
TRBV9	once	.	TRBJ2-1	TGTGCCAGCAGCCCCTCAAACATGGAGCAGTTCTTC	CASSPSNMEQFF
TRBV7-7	.	.	TRBJ2-5	TGTGCCAGCAGCCACTCAGCCGGAAAGACCCAGTACTTC	CASSHSAGKTQYF
TRBV19	.	.	TRBJ2-1	TGTGCCAGTAACCCCTCGACAGGACTTTCCTACAATGAGCAGTTCTTC	CASNPSTGLSYNEQFF
TRBV12-3/TRBV12-4	.	.	TRBJ2-1	TGTGCCAGCAGGCGAGAAGACTACAATGAGCAGTTCTTC	CASRREDYNEQFF
TRBV12-3/TRBV12-4	.	.	TRBJ1-2	TGTGCCAGCAGTTTTGGGGGAGGTGGCTACACCTTC	CASSFGGGGYTF
TRBV5-6	.	.	TRBJ2-3	TGTGCCAGCAGCTTGGACGGGCGGGCTAGTTCGGGTACGCAGTATTTT	CASSLDGRASSGTQYF
TRBV5-4	few	.	TRBJ1-5	TGTGCCAGCAGCTTGGGGCCGGGTAGCAATCAGCCCCAGCATTTT	CASSLGPGSNQPQHF
TRBV29-1	.	.	TRBJ2-2	TGCAGCGTCGTGGGCAGGGAAAATGGTCCCGGGGAGCTGTTTTTT	CSVVGRENGPGELFF
TRBV27	.	TRBD1	TRBJ2-3	TGTGCCAGCAGTCCCTCGATGCAGGGGGCGGGAGATACGCAGTATTTT	CASSPSMQGAGDTQYF
TRBV7-9	.	.	TRBJ1-4	TGTGCCAGCAGCTTAGCTAACGATGAAAAACTGTTTTTT	CASSLANDEKLFF
TRBV12-3/TRBV12-4	.	.	TRBJ2-7	TGTGCCAGCAGTCCCCACCCTGGCTACGAGCAGTACTTC	CASSPHPGYEQYF
TRBV14	few	.	TRBJ2-2	TGTGCCAGCAGCCAAGTAAGGACCGAGAACACCGGGGAGCTGTTTTTT	CASSQVRTENTGELFF
TRBV10-2	.	TRBD1	TRBJ2-1	TGCGCCAGCAGTGTCCCCGGGACAGGGGGAAATGAGCAGTTCTTC	CASSVPGTGGNEQFF
TRBV9	.	TRBD2	TRBJ2-1	TGTGCCAGCAGCGTAGTAAGCGGGGGGGCCGATGAGCAGTTCTTC	CASSVVSGGADEQFF
TRBV27	.	.	TRBJ2-2	TGTGCCAGCAGGGACACCGGGGAGCTGTTTTTT	CASRDTGELFF
TRBV11-2	.	.	TRBJ2-7	TGTGCCAGCAGCTTAAAGTCCGGGACCTACGAGCAGTACTTC	CASSLKSGTYEQYF
TRBV27	once	.	TRBJ2-1	TGTGCCAGCAGTTTCGGTAGGTCGGACAACGATGAGCAGTTCTTC	CASSFGRSDNDEQFF
TRBV6-1	.	TRBD2	TRBJ2-3	TGTGCCAGCAGCTATCGGACTAGCAACACAGATACGCAGTATTTT	CASSYRTSNTDTQYF
TRBV4-1	.	TRBD2	TRBJ2-3	TGCGCCAGCAGCCAAGAAGGAACGCGGGTAGCGGGGGGGATCTGGACAGATACGCAGTATTTT	CASSQEGTRVAGGIWTDTQYF
TRBV9	once	.	TRBJ2-1	TGTGCCAGCAGCGTAGTAGCTGCCTCCTACAATGAGCAGTTCTTC	CASSVVAASYNEQFF
TRBV29-1	.	.	TRBJ1-2	TGCAGCGTTGAAGTGACCGGGACGGGAGCTAACTATGGCTACACCTTC	CSVEVTGTGANYGYTF
TRBV9	.	.	TRBJ1-1	TGTGCCAGCAGCGTTAACGCGGGACTGCTGAACACTGAAGCTTTCTTT	CASSVNAGLLNTEAFF
TRBV29-1	.	.	TRBJ1-2	TGCAGCGCTGCCACAGGGTATGGCTACACCTTC	CSAATGYGYTF